This T cell receptor beta chain was sequenced in a study of Ad26.COV2.S vaccination and SARS-CoV-2 variants. Study summary: Enrolled in COV1001, the donor was in the Ad26.COV2.S trial arm, which received the vaccine.

Germline assignment: CDR1 SGHVS and CDR2 FNYEAQ. Trimming cost V 10 bases and J 0 bases, with 9 bases left between them. This CDR3 has 12 amino acids. Treatment noted: around 19 received Ad26.COV2.S at low or high dose, single or two shots; about 5 received placebo; per-sample allocation not given. Samples were taken on day 63 after the first vaccine or placebo injection. Only in-frame clones appear in the TCRdb table, and some are missing; sequencing was by immunoSEQ multiplex PCR. This sample has roughly 700,000 clones, with 89% found just once. The receptor was isolated from a person between 18 and 65 years old who received the Ad26.COV2.S COVID-19 vaccine or a placebo. Sequencing was performed on peripheral blood, taken in a trial of Ad26.COV2.S vaccine versus placebo. The V and J genes are TRBV7-6 and TRBJ2-5; no firm D call. For the CDR3, the DNA is TGTGCCACCTCGATGTACCAAGAGACCCAGTACTTC. It yields the protein CATSMYQETQYF.